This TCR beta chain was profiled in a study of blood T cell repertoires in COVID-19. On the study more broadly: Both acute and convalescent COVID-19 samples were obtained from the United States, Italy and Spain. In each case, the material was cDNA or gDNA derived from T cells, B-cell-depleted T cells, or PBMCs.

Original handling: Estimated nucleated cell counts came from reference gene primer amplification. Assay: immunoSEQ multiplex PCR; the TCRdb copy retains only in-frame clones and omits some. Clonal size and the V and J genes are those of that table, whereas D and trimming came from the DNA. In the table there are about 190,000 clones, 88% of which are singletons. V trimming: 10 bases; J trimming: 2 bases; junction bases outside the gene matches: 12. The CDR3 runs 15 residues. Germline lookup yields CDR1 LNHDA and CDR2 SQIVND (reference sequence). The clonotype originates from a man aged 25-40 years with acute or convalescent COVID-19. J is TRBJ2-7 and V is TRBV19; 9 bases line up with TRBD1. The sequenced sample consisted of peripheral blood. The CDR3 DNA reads TGTGCCACCTCCCAGGGGGACAGGGAGACCTACGAGCAGTACTTC. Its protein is CATSQGDRETYEQYF.